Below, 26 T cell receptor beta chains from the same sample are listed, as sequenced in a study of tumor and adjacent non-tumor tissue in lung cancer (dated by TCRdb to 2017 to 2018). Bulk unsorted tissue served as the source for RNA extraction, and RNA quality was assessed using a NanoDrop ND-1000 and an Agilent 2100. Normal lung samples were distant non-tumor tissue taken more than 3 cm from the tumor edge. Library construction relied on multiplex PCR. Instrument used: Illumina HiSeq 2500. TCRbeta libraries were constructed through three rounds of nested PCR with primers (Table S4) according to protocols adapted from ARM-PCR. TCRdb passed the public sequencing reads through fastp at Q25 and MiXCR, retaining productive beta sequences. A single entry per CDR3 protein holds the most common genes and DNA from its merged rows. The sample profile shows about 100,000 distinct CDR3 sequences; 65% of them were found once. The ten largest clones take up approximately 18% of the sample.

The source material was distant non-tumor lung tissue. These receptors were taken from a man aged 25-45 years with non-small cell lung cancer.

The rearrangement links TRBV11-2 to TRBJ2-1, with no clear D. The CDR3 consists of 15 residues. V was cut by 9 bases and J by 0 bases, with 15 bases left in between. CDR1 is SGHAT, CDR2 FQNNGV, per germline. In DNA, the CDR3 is TGTGCCAGTAGCCCATGGGTGAGCTCCTACAATGAGCAGTTCTTC. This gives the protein CASSPWVSSYNEQFF.

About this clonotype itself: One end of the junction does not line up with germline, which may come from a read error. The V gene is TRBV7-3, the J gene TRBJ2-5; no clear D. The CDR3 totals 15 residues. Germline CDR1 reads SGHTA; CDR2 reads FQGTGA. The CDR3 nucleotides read TGTGCCGGCAGCTTACAGCCGACCACACAAGAGACCCAGTACTTC. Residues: CAGSLQPTTQETQYF.

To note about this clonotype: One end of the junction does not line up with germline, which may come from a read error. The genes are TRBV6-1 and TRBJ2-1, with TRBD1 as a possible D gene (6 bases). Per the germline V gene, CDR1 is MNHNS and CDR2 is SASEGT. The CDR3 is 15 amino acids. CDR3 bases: TGTGCCAGGAGTGGGGCCGGGACAAGGGACAATGAGCAGTTCTTC. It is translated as CARSGAGTRDNEQFF.

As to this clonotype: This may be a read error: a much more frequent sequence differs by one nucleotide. The CDR3 reads CACSLQGLAQETQYF. CDR3 DNA: TGTGCCTGCAGCCTCCAAGGGCTAGCGCAAGAGACCCAGTACTTC. The chain is built from TRBV5-6 and TRBJ2-5; the D gene is possibly TRBD2 (6 bases). The germline V gene encodes CDR1 SGHDT and CDR2 YYEEEE. CDR3 length: 15 residues.

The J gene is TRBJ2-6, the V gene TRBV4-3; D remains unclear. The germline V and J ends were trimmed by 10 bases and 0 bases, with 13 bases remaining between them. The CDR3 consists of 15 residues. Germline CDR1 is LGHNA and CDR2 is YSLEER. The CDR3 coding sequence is TGCGCCAACATCCCTACCCCCTCTGGGGCCAACGTCCTGACTTTC. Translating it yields CANIPTPSGANVLTF.

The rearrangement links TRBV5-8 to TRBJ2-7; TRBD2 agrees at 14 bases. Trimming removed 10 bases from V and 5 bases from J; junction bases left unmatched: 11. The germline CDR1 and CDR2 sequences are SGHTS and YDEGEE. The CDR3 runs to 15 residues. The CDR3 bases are TGTGCCTGCGGCCCGGGACTAGCGGGAGCAAACGAGCAGTACTTC. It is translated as CACGPGLAGANEQYF.

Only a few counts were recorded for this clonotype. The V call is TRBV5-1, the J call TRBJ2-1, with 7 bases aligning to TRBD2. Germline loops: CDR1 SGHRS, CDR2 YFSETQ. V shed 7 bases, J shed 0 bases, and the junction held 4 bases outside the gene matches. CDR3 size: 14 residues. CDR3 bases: TGCGCCAGCCGAGGCGGGAGCTCCTACAATGAGCAGTTCTTC. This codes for CASRGGSSYNEQFF.

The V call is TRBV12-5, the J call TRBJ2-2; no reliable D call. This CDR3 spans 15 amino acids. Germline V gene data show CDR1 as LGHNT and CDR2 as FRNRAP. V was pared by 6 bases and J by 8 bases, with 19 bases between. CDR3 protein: CASGLTTWGWGELFF. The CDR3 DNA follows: TGTGCTAGTGGCTTGACCACATGGGGTTGGGGGGAGCTGTTTTTT.

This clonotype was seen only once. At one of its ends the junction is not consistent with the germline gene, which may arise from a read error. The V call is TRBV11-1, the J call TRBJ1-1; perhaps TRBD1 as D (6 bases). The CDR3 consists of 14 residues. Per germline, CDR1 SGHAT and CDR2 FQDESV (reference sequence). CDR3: CASSWTAANTEALF. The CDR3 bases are TGTGCCAGCAGCTGGACAGCTGCGAATACTGAAGCTTTATTT. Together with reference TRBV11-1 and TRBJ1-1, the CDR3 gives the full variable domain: EAEVAQSPRYKITEKSQAVAFWCDPISGHATLYWYRQILGQGPELLVQFQDESVVDDSQLPKDRFSAERLKGVDSTLKIQPAELGDSAMYLCASSWTAANTEALFGQGTRLTVV.

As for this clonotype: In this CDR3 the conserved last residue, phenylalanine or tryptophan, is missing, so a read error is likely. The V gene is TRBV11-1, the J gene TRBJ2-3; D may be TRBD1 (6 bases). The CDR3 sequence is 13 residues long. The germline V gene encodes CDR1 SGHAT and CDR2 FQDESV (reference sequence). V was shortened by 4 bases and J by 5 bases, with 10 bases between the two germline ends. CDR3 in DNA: TGTGCCAGCAGCTACAGGGTTGAAGATACGCAGTATTAT. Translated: CASSYRVEDTQYY.

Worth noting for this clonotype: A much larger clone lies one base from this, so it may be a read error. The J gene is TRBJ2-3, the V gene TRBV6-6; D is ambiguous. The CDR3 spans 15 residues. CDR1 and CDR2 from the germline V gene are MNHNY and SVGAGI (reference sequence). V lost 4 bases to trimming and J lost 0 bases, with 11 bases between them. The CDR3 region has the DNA TGTGCCAGCAGTTCTTCAGTCAGAAGCACAGATACGCAGTATTTT. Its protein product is CASSSSVRSTDTQYF.

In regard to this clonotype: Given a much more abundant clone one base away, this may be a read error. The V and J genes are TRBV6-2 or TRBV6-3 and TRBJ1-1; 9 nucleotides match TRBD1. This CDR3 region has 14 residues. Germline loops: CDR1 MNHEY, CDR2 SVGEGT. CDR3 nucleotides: TGTGCCAGCAGTCAGACACAGGGGGCCACTGAATCTTTCTTT. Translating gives CASSQTQGATESFF.

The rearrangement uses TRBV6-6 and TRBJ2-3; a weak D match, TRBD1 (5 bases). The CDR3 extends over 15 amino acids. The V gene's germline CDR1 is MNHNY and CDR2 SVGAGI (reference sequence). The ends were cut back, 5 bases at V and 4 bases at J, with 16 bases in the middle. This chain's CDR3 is CASSDGQGKADTQYF. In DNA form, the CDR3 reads TGTGCCAGCAGTGATGGACAAGGGAAAGCAGATACGCAGTATTTT.

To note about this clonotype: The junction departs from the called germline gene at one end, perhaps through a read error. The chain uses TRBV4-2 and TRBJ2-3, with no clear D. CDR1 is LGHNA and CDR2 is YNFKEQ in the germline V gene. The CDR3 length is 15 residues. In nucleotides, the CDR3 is TGTGTCAGCAGCCAAGAAGGTCACGGCACAGATACGCACTATTTT. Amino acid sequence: CVSSQEGHGTDTHYF.

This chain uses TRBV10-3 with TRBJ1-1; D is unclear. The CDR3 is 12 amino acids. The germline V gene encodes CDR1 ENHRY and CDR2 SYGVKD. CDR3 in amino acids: CTSHHWGTEAFF. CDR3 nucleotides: TGTACCAGCCATCACTGGGGCACTGAAGCTTTCTTT.

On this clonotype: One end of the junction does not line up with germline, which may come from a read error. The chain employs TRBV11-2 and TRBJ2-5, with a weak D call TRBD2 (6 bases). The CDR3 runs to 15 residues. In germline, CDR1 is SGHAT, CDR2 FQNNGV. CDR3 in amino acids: CADSLSMGGRETQHF. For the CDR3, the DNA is TGTGCCGACTCCCTTTCTATGGGGGGACGAGAGACCCAGCACTTC.

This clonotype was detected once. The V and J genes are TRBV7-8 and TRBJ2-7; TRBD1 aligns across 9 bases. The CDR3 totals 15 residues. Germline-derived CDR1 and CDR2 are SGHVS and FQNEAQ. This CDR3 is CTNSLAPGQGYEQYF. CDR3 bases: TGTACCAACAGCCTCGCCCCAGGACAGGGGTACGAGCAGTACTTC.

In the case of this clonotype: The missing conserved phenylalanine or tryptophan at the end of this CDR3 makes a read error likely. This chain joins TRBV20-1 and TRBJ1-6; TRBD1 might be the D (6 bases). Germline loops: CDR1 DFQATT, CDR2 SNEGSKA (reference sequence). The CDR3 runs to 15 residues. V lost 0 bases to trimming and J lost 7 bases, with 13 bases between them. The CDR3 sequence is CSARDKRGWNSPLHH. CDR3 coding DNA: TGCAGTGCTAGAGATAAGAGGGGGTGGAATTCACCCCTCCACCAT.

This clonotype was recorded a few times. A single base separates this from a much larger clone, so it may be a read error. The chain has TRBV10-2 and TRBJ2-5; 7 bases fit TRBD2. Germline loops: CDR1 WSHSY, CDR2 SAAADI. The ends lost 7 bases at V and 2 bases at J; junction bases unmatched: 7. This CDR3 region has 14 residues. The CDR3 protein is CASTGISGQETQYF. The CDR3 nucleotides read TGCGCCAGCACCGGGATTAGCGGGCAAGAGACCCAGTACTTC.

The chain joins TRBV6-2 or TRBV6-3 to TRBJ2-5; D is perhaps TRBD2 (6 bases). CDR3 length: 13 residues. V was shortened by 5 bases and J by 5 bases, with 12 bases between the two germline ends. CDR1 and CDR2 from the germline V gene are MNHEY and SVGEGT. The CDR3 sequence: CASSPGTYETQYF. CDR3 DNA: TGTGCCAGCAGTCCGGGGACTTACGAGACCCAGTACTTC.

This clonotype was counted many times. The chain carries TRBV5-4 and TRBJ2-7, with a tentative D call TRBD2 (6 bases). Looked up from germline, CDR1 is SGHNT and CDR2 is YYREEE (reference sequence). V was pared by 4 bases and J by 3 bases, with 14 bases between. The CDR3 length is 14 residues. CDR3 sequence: CASSGPGASYEQYF. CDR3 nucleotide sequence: TGTGCCAGCAGCGGCCCGGGAGCCAGCTACGAGCAGTACTTC.

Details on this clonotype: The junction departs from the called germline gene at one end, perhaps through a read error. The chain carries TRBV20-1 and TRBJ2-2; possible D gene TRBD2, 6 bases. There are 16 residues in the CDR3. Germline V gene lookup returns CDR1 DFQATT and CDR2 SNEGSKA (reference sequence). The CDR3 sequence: CSARDPGRTGTGELFF. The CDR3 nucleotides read TGCAGTGCTAGAGATCCGGGGAGGACTGGGACCGGGGAGTTGTTTTTT.

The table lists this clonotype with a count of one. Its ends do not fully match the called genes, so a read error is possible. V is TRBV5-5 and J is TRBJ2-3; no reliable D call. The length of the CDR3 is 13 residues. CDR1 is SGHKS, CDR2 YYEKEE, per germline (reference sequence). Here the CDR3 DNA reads TGTACCAGCAGCTTGCTCATGGCAGATACGCAGTATTTT. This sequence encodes CTSSLLMADTQYF.

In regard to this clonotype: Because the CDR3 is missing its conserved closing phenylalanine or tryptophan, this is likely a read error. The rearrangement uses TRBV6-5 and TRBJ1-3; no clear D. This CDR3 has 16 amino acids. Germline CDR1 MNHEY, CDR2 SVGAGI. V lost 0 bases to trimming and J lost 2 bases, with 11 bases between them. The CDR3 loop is CASSYSPTLTGNTIYY. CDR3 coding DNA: TGTGCCAGCAGTTACTCCCCGACACTGACTGGAAACACCATATATTAT.

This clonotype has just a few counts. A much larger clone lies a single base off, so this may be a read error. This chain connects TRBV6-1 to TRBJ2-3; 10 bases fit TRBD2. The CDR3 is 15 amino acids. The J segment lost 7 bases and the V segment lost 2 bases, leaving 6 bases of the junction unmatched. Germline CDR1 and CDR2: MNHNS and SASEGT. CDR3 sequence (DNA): TGTGCCAGCAGTGAACTAGCGGGGGAGACATATACGCAGTATTTT. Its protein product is CASSELAGETYTQYF.

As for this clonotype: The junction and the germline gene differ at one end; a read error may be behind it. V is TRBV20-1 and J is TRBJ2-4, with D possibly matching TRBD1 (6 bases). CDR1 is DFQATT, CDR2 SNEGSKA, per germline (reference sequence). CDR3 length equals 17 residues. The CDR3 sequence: CSARDGTGFLANNIQYF. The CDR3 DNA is TGCAGTGCTAGAGACGGTACAGGGTTCCTAGCCAATAACATTCAGTACTTC.